This T cell receptor (beta chain) emerged from a study of blood T cell repertoires in COVID-19. Turning to the study itself: Acute-phase and convalescent COVID-19 samples originated in the United States, Italy and Spain. T cells, B-cell-depleted T cells, or PBMCs provided the cDNA or gDNA that served as material.

V trimming: 3 bases; J trimming: 5 bases; junction bases outside the gene matches: 7. Germline V CDR1 and CDR2: LGHNA, YNFKEQ. This CDR3 is 16 amino acids long. Original processing notes: Counts of nucleated cells, estimated from reference gene primer amplification, were obtained. The assay was immunoSEQ multiplex PCR, and TCRdb's table has in-frame clones only and misses some. The V and J calls and the clone size are those of that table, but D and trimming were determined from the DNA. Of roughly 250,000 clones detected, 83% appear once; the ten largest clones hold less than 8%. The V gene is TRBV4-2, the J gene TRBJ1-6; 7 positions agree with TRBD1. The sequence was obtained from a woman aged 45-65 years with acute or convalescent COVID-19. The specimen was peripheral blood. CDR3 coding DNA: TGTGCCAGCAGCCAGGGGGGACAGATGAATAATTCACCCCTCCACTTT. Amino acids: CASSQGGQMNNSPLHF.